Detailed here is one TCR beta chain. The entry originates in a study of blood T cell repertoires in COVID-19. Study-wide context: Acute and convalescent COVID-19 specimens originated in the United States, Italy and Spain.

V lost 2 bases and J lost 2, with 10 bases in between. Per germline, CDR1 SGHTA and CDR2 FQGNSA. The CDR3 has 15 amino acids. Produced via immunoSEQ multiplex PCR; TCRdb's table is partial and in-frame only. The table shows more than 300,000 clones, with 70% to 90% occurring only once. Participant-reported clinical history was the basis for cohort assignment. All recovered Cohort 3 donors got two negative PCRs, got clearance, or saw symptom resolution. What was sequenced was PBMCs or T cells enriched from blood (not recorded which). This rearrangement joins TRBV7-2 to TRBJ2-1; possibly TRBD1 for D (6 bases). The clonotype originates from a man aged 30-40 years who had recovered from COVID-19. The CDR3: CASSLQGHAYNEQFF. The CDR3 DNA reads TGTGCCAGCAGCTTACAGGGACACGCCTACAATGAGCAGTTCTTC.